This TCR beta chain comes out of a study of Graves' ophthalmopathy and Graves' hyperthyroidism. On the study more broadly: Blood was drawn at initial diagnosis, before any treatment.

Transcripts of RNA were the source for amplifying TCR beta CDR3 regions. HTBI primers were used in a first-round RT-PCR, which preceded a second-round multiplex PCR. TCRdb called the multiplex PCR reads again in MiXCR, with one record for every CDR3 protein. The sample holds a few hundred thousand distinct CDR3 sequences, approximately 16% seen once. This clonotype was seen at least ten times. Trimming took off 4 bases at V and 2 bases at J, with 11 bases between the two ends. The length of the CDR3 is 13 residues. Per the germline V gene, CDR1 is DFQATT and CDR2 is SNEGSKA (reference sequence). The sequenced sample was peripheral blood. V gene TRBV20-1 combines with J gene TRBJ2-5; tentatively, D is TRBD1 (5 bases). This TCR was recovered from a woman aged 18-29 years with Graves' ophthalmopathy. CDR3 bases: TGCAGTGCTATCGACAGAATGCAAGAGACCCAGTACTTC. It is translated as CSAIDRMQETQYF.